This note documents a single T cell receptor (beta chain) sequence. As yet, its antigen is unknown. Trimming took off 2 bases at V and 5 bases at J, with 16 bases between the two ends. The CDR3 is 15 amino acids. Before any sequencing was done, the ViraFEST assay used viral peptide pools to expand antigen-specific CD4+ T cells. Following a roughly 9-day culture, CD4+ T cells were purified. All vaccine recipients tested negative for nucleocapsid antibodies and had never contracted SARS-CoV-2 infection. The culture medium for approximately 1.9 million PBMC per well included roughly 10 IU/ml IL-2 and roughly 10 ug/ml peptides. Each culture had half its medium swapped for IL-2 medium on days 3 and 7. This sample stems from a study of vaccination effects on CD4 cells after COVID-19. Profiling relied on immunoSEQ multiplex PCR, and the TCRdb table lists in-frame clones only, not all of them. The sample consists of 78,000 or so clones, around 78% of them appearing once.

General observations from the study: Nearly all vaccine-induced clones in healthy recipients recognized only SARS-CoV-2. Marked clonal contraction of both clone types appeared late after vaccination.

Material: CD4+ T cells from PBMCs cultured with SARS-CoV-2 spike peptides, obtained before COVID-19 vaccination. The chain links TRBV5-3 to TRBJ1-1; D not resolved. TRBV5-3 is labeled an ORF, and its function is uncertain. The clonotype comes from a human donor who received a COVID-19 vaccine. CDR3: CARSFRGWEETEAFF. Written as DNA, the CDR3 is TGTGCCAGAAGCTTTAGAGGGTGGGAGGAAACTGAAGCTTTCTTT.